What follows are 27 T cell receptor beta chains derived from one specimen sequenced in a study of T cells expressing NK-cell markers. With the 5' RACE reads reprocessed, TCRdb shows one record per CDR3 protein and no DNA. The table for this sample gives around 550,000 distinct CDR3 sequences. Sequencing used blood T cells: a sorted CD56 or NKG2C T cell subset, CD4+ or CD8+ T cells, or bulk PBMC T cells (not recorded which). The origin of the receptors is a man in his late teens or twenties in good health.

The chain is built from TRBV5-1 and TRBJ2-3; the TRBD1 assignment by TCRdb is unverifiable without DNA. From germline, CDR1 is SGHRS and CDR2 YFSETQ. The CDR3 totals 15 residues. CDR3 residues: CASSPVSPTADTQYF.

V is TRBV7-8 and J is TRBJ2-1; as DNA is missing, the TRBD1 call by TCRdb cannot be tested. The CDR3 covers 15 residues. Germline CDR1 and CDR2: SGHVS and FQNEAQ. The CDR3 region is CASSSRGQGRHEQFF.

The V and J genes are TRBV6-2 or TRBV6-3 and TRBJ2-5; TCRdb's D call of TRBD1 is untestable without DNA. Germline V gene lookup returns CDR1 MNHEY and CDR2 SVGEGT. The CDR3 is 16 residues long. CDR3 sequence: CASNSAARVYQETQYF.

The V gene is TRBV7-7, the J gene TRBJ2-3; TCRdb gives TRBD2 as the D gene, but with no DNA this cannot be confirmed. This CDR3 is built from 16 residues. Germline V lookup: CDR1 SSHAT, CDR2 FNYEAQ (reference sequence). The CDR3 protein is CASSPLAGSRTDTQYF. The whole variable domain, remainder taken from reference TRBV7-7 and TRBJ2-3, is GAGVSQSPRYKVTKRGQDVTLRCDPISSHATLYWYQQALGQGPEFLTYFNYEAQPDKSGLPSDRFSAERPEGSISTLTIQRTEQRDSAMYRCASSPLAGSRTDTQYFGPGTRLTVL.

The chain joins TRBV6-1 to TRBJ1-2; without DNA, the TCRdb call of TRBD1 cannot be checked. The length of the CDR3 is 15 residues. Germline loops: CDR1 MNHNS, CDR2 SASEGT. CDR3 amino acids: CASSGGTGTNYGYTF.

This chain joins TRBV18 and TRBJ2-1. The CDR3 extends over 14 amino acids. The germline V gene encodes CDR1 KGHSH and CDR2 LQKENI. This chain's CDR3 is CASSPLFADNEQFF.

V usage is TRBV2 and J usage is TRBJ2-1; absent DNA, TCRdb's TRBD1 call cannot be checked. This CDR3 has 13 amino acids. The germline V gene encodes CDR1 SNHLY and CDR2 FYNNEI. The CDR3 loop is CASTRGQYNEQFF.

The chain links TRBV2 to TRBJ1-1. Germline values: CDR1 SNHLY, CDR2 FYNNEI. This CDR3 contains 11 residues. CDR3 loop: CASAQNTEAFF.

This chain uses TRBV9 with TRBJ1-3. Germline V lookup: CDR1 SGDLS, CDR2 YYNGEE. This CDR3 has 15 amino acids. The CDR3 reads CASSVEGSSGNTIYF.

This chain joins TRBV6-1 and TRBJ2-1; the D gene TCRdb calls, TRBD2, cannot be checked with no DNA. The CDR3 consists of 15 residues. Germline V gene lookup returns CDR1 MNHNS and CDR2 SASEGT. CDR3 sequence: CASGGLAASYNEQFF.

The CDR3 here is CASTTRGDYGYTF. The chain is built from TRBV28 and TRBJ1-2; TCRdb selects TRBD1, and the lack of DNA leaves this call unchecked. This CDR3 contains 13 residues. The germline gives CDR1 MDHEN, CDR2 SYDVKM.

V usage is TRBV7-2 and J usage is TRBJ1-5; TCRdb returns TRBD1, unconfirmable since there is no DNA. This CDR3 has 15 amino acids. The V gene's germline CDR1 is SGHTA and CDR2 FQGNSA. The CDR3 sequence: CASSSTQQGYQPQHF.

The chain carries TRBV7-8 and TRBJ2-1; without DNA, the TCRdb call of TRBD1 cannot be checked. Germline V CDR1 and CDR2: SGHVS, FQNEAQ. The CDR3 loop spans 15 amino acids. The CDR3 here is CASSSPGTPGDEQFF.

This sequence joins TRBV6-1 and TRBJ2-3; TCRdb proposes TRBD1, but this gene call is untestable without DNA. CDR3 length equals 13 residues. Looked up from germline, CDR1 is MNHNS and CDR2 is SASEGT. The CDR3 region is CASSPPGGRTQYF.

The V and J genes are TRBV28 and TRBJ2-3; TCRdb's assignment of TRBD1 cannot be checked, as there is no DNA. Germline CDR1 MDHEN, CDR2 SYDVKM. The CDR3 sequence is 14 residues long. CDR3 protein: CASKTGPSTDTQYF.

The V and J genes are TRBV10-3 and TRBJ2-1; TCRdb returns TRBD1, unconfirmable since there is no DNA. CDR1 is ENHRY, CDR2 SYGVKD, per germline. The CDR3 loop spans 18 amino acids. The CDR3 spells CAISERNRGRSSYNEQFF.

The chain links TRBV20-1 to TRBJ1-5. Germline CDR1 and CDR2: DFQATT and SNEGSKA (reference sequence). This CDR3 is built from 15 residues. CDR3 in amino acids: CSANRGSDSNQPQHF.

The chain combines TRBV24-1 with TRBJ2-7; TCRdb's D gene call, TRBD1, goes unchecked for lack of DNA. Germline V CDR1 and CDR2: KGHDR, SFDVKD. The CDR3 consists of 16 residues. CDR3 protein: CATSDPPGQDYYEQYF.

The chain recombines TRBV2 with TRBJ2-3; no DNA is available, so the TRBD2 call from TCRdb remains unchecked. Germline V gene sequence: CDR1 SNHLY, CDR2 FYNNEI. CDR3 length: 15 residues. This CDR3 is CANLQGPGSTDTQYF.

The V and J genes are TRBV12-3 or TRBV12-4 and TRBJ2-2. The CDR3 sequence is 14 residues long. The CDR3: CATKFDGNTGELFF.

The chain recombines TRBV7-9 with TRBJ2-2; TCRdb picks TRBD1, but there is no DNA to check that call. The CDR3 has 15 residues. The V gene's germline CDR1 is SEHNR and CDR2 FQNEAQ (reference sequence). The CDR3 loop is CASSFTGEGTGELFF.

This CDR3 reads CASSDPSGRADLIGFEQFF. The rearrangement joins TRBV10-2 to TRBJ2-1; checking the TCRdb D call of TRBD2 is not possible without DNA. This CDR3 comprises 19 residues. Germline V CDR1 and CDR2: WSHSY, SAAADI.

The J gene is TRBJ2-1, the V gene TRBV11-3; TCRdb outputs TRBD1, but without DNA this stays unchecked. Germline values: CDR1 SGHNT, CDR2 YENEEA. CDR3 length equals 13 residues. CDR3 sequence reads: CASGTGGRNEQFF.

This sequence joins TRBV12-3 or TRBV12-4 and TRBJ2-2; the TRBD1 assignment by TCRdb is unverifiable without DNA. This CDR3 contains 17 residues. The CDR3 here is CASSPWEPGRNTGELFF.

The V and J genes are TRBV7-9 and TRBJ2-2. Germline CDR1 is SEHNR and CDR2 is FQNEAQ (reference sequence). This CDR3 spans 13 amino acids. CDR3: CASSPVRTGELFF. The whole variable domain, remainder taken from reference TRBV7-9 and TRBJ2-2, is DTGVSQNPRHKITKRGQNVTFRCDPISEHNRLYWYRQTLGQGPEFLTYFQNEAQLEKSRLLSDRFSAERPKGSFSTLEIQRTEQGDSAMYLCASSPVRTGELFFGEGSRLTVL.

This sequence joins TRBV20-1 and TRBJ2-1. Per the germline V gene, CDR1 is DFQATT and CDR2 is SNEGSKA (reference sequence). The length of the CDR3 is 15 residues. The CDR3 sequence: CSAPILAPSYNEQFF.

The chain's CDR3 is CASKTRSVGTDTQYF. The rearrangement uses TRBV7-2 and TRBJ2-3; checking the TCRdb D call of TRBD2 is not possible without DNA. Germline CDR1 SGHTA, CDR2 FQGNSA. The CDR3 consists of 15 residues.